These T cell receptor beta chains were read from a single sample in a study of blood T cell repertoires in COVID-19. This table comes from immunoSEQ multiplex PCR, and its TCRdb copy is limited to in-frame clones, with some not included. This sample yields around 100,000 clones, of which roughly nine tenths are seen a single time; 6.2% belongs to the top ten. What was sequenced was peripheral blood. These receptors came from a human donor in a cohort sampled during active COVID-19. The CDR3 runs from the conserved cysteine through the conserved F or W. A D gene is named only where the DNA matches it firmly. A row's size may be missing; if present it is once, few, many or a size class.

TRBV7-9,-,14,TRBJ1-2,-,TGTGCCAGCAGCTTAGGGGCAGGGGACTATGGCTACACCTTC,CASSLGAGDYGYTF
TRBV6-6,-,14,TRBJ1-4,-,TGTGCCAGCAGTTCTGACAGTTATAATGAAAAACTGTTTTTT,CASSSDSYNEKLFF
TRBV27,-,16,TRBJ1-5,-,TGTGCCAGCAGTTTAGGTCCAGGGGTAGACAATCAGCCCCAGCATTTT,CASSLGPGVDNQPQHF
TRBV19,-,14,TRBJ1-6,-,TGTGCCAGTAGTGTCACAGGGTATGATTCACCCCTCCACTTT,CASSVTGYDSPLHF
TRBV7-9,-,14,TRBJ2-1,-,TGTGCCAGCAGCCCCCGCGGGGCCAACAATGAGCAGTTCTTC,CASSPRGANNEQFF
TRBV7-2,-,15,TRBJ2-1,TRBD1,TGTGCCAGCAGCTTAAAGGGACAGGGGAACAATGAGCAGTTCTTC,CASSLKGQGNNEQFF
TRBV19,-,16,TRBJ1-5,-,TGTGCCAGTAGTCCGCAGACCAGGGCGAGCAATCAGCCCCAGCATTTT,CASSPQTRASNQPQHF
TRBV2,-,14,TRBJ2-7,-,TGTGCCAGCAGTGAACCCCCTCTCCCCTACGAGCAGTACTTC,CASSEPPLPYEQYF
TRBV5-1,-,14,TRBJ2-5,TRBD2,TGCGCCAGCAGCAACCTAGCGGACGAAGAGACCCAGTACTTC,CASSNLADEETQYF
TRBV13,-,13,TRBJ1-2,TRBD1,TGTGCCAGCAGCTCCGGGACAGACTATGGCTACACCTTC,CASSSGTDYGYTF
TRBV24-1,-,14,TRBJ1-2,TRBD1,TGTGCCACCAGTGATGACGACAGGGCCTATGGCTACACCTTC,CATSDDDRAYGYTF
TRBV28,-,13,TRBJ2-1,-,TGTGCCCTAAGCCGGGGAACCTACAATGAGCAGTTCTTC,CALSRGTYNEQFF
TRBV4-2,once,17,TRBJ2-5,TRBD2,TGTGCCAGCAGCCAAGATGGTAGCGGGAGTACGGGAGAGACCCAGTACTTC,CASSQDGSGSTGETQYF
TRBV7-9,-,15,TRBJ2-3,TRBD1,TGTGCCAGCAGTTCACAGGGGATTGGCACAGATACGCAGTATTTT,CASSSQGIGTDTQYF
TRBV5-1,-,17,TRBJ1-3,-,TGCGCCAGCAGCTTGGCCCCCTCGGGGTCGTCTGGAAACACCATATATTTT,CASSLAPSGSSGNTIYF
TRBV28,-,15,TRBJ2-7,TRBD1,TGTGCCAGCACCCGATCGGACAGGGTGTCCTACGAGCAGTACTTC,CASTRSDRVSYEQYF
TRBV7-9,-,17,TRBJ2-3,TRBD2,TGTGCCAGCAGCTTGGGACCGGGACTAGCGGGGGGCCATACGCAGTATTTT,CASSLGPGLAGGHTQYF